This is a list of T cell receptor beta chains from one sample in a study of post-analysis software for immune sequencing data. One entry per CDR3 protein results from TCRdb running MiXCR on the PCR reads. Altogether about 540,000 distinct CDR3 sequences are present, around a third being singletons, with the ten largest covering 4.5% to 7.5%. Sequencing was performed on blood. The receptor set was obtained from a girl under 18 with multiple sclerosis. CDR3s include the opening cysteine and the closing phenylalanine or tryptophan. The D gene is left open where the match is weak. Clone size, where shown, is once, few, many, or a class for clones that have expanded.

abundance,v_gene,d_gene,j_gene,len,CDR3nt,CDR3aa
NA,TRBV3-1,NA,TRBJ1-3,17,TGTGCCAGCAGCCACAAGATGGCCCTTCCCCCTGGAAACACCATATATTTT,CASSHKMALPPGNTIYF
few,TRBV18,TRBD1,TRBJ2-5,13,TGTGCCAGCGCTCTGGACAGGCAAGAGACCCAGTACTTC,CASALDRQETQYF
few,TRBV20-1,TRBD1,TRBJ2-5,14,TGCAGTGCTAGAGACCTCGGACAGGGGGAGACCCAGTACTTC,CSARDLGQGETQYF
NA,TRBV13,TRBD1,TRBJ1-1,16,TGTGCCAGCAGCTTATTTCCAGGGGGTTCGAACACTGAAGCTTTCTTT,CASSLFPGGSNTEAFF
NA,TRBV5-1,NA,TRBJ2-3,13,TGCGCCAGCAGCTTGGATATCGCAGATACGCAGTATTTT,CASSLDIADTQYF
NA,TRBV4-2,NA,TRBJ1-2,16,TGTGCCAGCAGCCAAGCGGGAGAGGGTTTCAACTATGGCTACACCTTC,CASSQAGEGFNYGYTF
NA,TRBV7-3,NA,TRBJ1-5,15,TGTGCCAGCAGCTTAAGAGTCAGGAGAGAACAGCCCCAGCATTTT,CASSLRVRREQPQHF
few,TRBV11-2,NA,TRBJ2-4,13,TGTGCCAGCAGCCCCCCGGGGGTGGACATTCAGTACTTC,CASSPPGVDIQYF
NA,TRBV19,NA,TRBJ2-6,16,TGTGCCAGTAGTATATCAGGACCCTCTGGGGCCAACGTCCTGACTTTC,CASSISGPSGANVLTF
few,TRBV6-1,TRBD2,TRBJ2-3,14,TGTGCCAGCAGTGTCGGGGGGGCCCAAGATACGCAGTATTTT,CASSVGGAQDTQYF
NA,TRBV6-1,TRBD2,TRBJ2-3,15,TGTGCCAGCAGTGCAGGCGGGGGGCCCATAGATACGCAGTATTTT,CASSAGGGPIDTQYF
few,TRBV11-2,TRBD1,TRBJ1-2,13,TGTGCCAGCAGCTCGGGACAGGGGGCCGGCTACACCTTC,CASSSGQGAGYTF
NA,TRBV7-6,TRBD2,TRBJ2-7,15,TGTGCCAGCAGCTTAGCGGCGGGAGGCCTGTTCGAGCAGTACTTC,CASSLAAGGLFEQYF
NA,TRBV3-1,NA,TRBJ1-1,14,TGTGCCAGCAGCCGACGGGCCGCTACGGGTGAAGCTTTCTTT,CASSRRAATGEAFF
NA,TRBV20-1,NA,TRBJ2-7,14,TGCAGTGCTAGCGGGGGGCCTGGGTCCTACGGGCAGTACTTC,CSASGGPGSYGQYF
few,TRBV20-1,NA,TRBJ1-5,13,TGCAGTGCTTTTCCCGGGCCGAATCAGCCCCAGCATTTT,CSAFPGPNQPQHF
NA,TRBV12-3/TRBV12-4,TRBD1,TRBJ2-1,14,TGTGCCAGCAGCGCTGGGGACAGGGGGAATGAGCAGTTCTTC,CASSAGDRGNEQFF
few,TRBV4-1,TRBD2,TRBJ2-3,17,TGCGCCAGCAGCCAGGCCCATATTAGCGGGGATACAGATACGCAGTATTTT,CASSQAHISGDTDTQYF
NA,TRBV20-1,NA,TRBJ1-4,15,TGCAGTGCTAGTGGTCGTGGGGCAACTAATGAAAAACTGTTTTTT,CSASGRGATNEKLFF
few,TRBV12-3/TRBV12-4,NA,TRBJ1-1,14,TGTGCCAGCATCATGGGACACCCGGGGACTGAAGCTTTCTTT,CASIMGHPGTEAFF
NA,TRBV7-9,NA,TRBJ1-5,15,TGTGCCAGCAGCTTAGCGTCTGGCGGGGTTCAGCCCCAGCATTTT,CASSLASGGVQPQHF
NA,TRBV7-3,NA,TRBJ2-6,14,TGTGCCAGCAGCTTATACTCTGGGGCCAACGTCCTGACTTTC,CASSLYSGANVLTF
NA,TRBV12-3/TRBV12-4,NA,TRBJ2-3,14,TGTGCCAGCACCAGGGACACCCGCACAGATACGCAGTATTTT,CASTRDTRTDTQYF
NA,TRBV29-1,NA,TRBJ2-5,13,TGCAGCGGAGTGGGACGGGTGGGAGAGACCCAGTACTTC,CSGVGRVGETQYF
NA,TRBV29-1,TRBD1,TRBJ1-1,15,TGCAGCGTTGCGCGCAGGGGGCTGTCGAACACTGAAGCTTTCTTT,CSVARRGLSNTEAFF
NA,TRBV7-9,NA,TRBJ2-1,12,TGTGCCAGCAGCCGCGGACTCAGTGAGCAGTTCTTC,CASSRGLSEQFF
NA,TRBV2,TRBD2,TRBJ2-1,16,TGTGCCAGCATCGGGACTAGCGGGGGATCAACGCGGGAGCAGTTCTTC,CASIGTSGGSTREQFF
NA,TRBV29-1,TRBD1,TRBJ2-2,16,TGCAGCGCCTACCGGACAGGGGGCAGGCCAACCGGGGAGCTGTTTTTT,CSAYRTGGRPTGELFF
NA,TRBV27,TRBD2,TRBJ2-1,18,TGTGCCAGCAGTTTATCAGGAGCGGGGGTCAGCTCCTACAATGAGCAGTTCTTC,CASSLSGAGVSSYNEQFF
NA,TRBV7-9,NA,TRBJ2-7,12,TGTGCCAGCAGCAAGTTCGGGATCGAGCAGTACTTC,CASSKFGIEQYF
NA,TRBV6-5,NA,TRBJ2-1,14,TGTGCCAGCAGTTACGGGGAGCTATACAATGAGCAGTTCTTC,CASSYGELYNEQFF
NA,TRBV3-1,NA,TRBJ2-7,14,TGTGCCAGCAGCCCCTGGTCGGTCTCCTACGAGCAGTACTTC,CASSPWSVSYEQYF
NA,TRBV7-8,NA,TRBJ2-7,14,TGTGCCAGCATGTTTAGGCCCGGATCCTACGAGCAGTACTTC,CASMFRPGSYEQYF
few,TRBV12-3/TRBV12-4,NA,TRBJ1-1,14,TGTGCCAGCACCCACGGACAGACGAACACTGAAGCTTTCTTT,CASTHGQTNTEAFF
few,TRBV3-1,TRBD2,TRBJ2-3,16,TGTGCCAGCAGCCAAGTACTAGCGGGGGTCACAGATACGCAGTATTTT,CASSQVLAGVTDTQYF
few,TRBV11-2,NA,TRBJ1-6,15,TGTGCCAGCAGCTTGGCAGGCCAAAGGGAATCACCCCTCCACTTT,CASSLAGQRESPLHF
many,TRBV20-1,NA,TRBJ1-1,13,TGCAGTGCTGGCCCGACAGCGGGCACTGAAGCTTTCTTT,CSAGPTAGTEAFF
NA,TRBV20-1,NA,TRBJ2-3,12,TGCAGTGCTAGAGATATTACTGGGGCGCAGTATTTT,CSARDITGAQYF
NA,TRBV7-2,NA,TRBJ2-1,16,TGTGCCAGCAGTTTCGGTCCCCTCACCCTCTACAATGAGCAGTTCTTC,CASSFGPLTLYNEQFF
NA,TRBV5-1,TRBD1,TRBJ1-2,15,TGCGCCAGCAGCTTGGACTCAGGGGGCAGCTATGGCTACACCTTC,CASSLDSGGSYGYTF
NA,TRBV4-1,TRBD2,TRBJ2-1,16,TGCGCCAGCAGCCAAGTCGGCGGGGGGGCATCCGGTGAGCAGTTCTTC,CASSQVGGGASGEQFF
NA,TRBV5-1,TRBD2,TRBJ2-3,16,TGCGCCAGCAGCTTGGTGGCTAGCGGACGCGGGTATACGCAGTATTTT,CASSLVASGRGYTQYF
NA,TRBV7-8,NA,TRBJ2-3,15,TGTGCCAGCAGCTTAGGGGTGGCGTCCACAGATACGCAGTATTTT,CASSLGVASTDTQYF
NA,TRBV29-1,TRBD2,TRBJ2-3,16,TGCAGCGTCTCCGGGACTAGCGGAGCGAGCACAGATACGCAGTATTTT,CSVSGTSGASTDTQYF
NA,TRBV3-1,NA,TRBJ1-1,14,TGTGCCAGCATGAACCAGGGATTTTACACTGAAGCTTTCTTT,CASMNQGFYTEAFF
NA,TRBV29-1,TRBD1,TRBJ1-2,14,TGCAGCGTTGAAGGATCTGACAGGGCAGGCGGCTACACCTTC,CSVEGSDRAGGYTF
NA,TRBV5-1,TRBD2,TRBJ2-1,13,TGCGCCAGGGGACTAGCGGGGGAATATGAGCAGTTCTTC,CARGLAGEYEQFF
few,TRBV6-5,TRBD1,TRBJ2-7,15,TGTGCCAGCAGTTACTCCAGACAGGGAAACTACGAGCAGTACTTC,CASSYSRQGNYEQYF
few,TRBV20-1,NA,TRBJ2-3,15,TGCAGTGCTGGAGGGTCGTCACGATCGGGAGATACGCAGTATTTT,CSAGGSSRSGDTQYF
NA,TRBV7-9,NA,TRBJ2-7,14,TGTGCCAGCAGCTCAGCGGCGGAAAACTACGAGCAGTACTTC,CASSSAAENYEQYF
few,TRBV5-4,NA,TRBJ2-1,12,TGTGCCAGCAGCTCCAAGAATGCTGGGGTGTTCTTC,CASSSKNAGVFF
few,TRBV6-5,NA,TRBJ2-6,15,TGTGCCAGCAGCTCGCCAGTTGTCGGGGCCAACGTCCTGACTTTC,CASSSPVVGANVLTF
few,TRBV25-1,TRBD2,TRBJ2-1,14,TGTGCCAGCAGTGGGACTAGCGGTTTGAATGAGCAGTTCTTC,CASSGTSGLNEQFF
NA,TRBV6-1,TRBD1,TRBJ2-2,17,TGTGCCAGCAGGAAAGGGACAGGGGGCGCTAACACCGGGGAGCTGTTTTTT,CASRKGTGGANTGELFF
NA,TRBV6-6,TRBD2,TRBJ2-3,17,TGTGCCAGCAGTCGACTAGCGTCGGCCCGAAACACAGATACGCAGTATTTT,CASSRLASARNTDTQYF
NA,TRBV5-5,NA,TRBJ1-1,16,TGTGCCAGCAGCTTGGTGAGGCAGGCTAGGGACACTGAAGCTTTCTTT,CASSLVRQARDTEAFF